This T cell receptor beta chain was observed in a study of regulatory T cells in long-lasting Graves disease. This clonotype showed up just a few times. Its antigen remains unidentified. Findings and caveats of the study: Graves' patients with persistent disease showed TCR diversity lower than patients newly diagnosed.

Time point here: newly diagnosed GD, antithyroid drugs for less than 3 months. Generation of the TCR library employed RNA extracted from PBMCs. Patients came through an endocrinology department, and that department was in Xi'an, China. This CDR3 has 15 residues. Germline V gene lookup returns CDR1 ENHRY and CDR2 SYGVKD. V gave up 4 bases and J gave up 5 bases, with 18 bases separating them. TCR beta libraries were built with iRepertoire HTBI primers and Arm-PCR of CDR3 regions. In TCRdb, the multiplex PCR reads were re-called with MiXCR into one record per CDR3 protein. The repertoire includes over 500,000 distinct CDR3 sequences, 15% to 20% of them detected once, and around 11% sits in the top ten. This sample was also put to use in a study of T cells in Graves' hyperthyroidism and ophthalmopathy. This second study says: First-round RT-PCR of the TCR CDR3 relied on the HTBI primer set.

This chain links TRBV10-3 with TRBJ2-7; D is possibly TRBD2 (5 bases). The receptor was derived from a man aged 18 to 30 with Graves disease. The source was peripheral blood mononuclear cells (PBMCs), collected at new diagnosis, from a patient treated with antithyroid drugs. CDR3 nucleotide sequence: TGTGCCATCAGTGTTCGGCGGGTGGGCCCTGACGAGCAGTACTTC. Its translation: CAISVRRVGPDEQYF.